These 21 T cell receptor beta chains were all obtained from the same sample, sequenced in a study of spatial heterogeneity in lung cancer. Overall study findings and caveats: One measure, the expanded intratumoral alpha and beta TCR count, tracked tumor mutation counts.

Antigen specificity for these receptors is unknown. A single record per CDR3 protein comes from TCRdb applying MiXCR to the 5' RACE reads. The sample yields over 10,000 distinct CDR3 sequences, around 6.1% seen once. Sample time point: sample taken at primary tumor resection. The sample in question was lung tumor tissue, obtained at surgery. These receptors came from a female donor with early-stage non-small cell lung cancer.

This clonotype appeared many times. The rearrangement links TRBV7-8 to TRBJ1-2; perhaps TRBD1 as D (6 bases). The CDR3 totals 16 residues. The germline V gene has CDR1 SGHVS and CDR2 FQNEAQ. V was clipped by 5 bases and J by 7 bases, with 23 bases between them. This CDR3 is CASSVRPTTGLSGYTF. DNA of the CDR3: TGTGCCAGCAGCGTGCGGCCCACCACAGGGCTCTCTGGCTACACCTTC.

This clonotype was observed many times. V and J are TRBV5-4 and TRBJ2-2; the match to TRBD1 covers 7 bases. The J segment lost 3 bases and the V segment lost 5 bases, leaving 7 bases of the junction unmatched. Germline V gene sequence: CDR1 SGHNT, CDR2 YYREEE (reference sequence). The length of the CDR3 is 15 residues. The CDR3 DNA follows: TGTGCCAGCAGATCCGGGACAGATTACACCGGGGAGCTGTTTTTT. This gives the protein CASRSGTDYTGELFF.

This clonotype was detected ten times or more. V and J are TRBV29-1 and TRBJ2-3; D may be TRBD1 or TRBD2 (6 bases each). Trimming left V 3 bases short and J 3 bases short, with 10 bases between. Germline CDR1 SQVTM, CDR2 ANQGSEA. This CDR3 is built from 13 residues. CDR3 coding DNA: TGCAGCGTTGATACAGGGACTACAGATACGCAGTATTTT. Protein: CSVDTGTTDTQYF.

At least ten counts were recorded for this clonotype. This chain joins TRBV5-1 and TRBJ2-5; no definite D call. The CDR3 runs to 15 residues. The ends were cut back, 0 bases at V and 10 bases at J, with 19 bases in the middle. Germline lookup yields CDR1 SGHRS and CDR2 YFSETQ. The CDR3 reads CASSLADISKSGQYF. The CDR3 nucleotides read TGCGCCAGCAGCTTGGCGGATATCTCCAAGAGTGGCCAGTACTTC.

This clonotype was recorded many times. This sequence joins TRBV12-3 or TRBV12-4 and TRBJ2-5; D not resolved. The CDR3 is made up of 12 amino acids. Trimming stripped 3 bases from V and 7 bases from J, with 9 bases between. The CDR3 protein is CASSFKSGTQYF. The DNA of the CDR3 is TGTGCCAGCAGTTTTAAGTCGGGGACCCAGTACTTC.

In this sample, this clonotype turned up many times. The chain couples TRBV7-6 to TRBJ1-5; D is ambiguous. This CDR3 has 15 residues. V was clipped by 1 base and J by 0 bases, with 7 bases between them. CDR1 is SGHVS, CDR2 FNYEAQ, per germline. As DNA, the CDR3 is TGTGCCAGCAGCTTAGGGCCTTATAGCAATCAGCCCCAGCATTTT. Protein sequence: CASSLGPYSNQPQHF.

The table lists this clonotype with many counts. The chain recombines TRBV7-9 with TRBJ2-7; 9 nucleotides align to TRBD1. The junction had 5 bases not matched to a gene; V was cut back by 4 bases and J by 4 bases. The length of the CDR3 is 14 residues. The germline CDR1 and CDR2 sequences are SEHNR and FQNEAQ (reference sequence). The DNA for the CDR3 is TGTGCCAGCAGCTCACAGGGGGCGCGGTACGAGCAGTACTTC. Translation gives CASSSQGARYEQYF. Complete variable domain (other parts from reference TRBV7-9 and TRBJ2-7): DTGVSQNPRHKITKRGQNVTFRCDPISEHNRLYWYRQTLGQGPEFLTYFQNEAQLEKSRLLSDRFSAERPKGSFSTLEIQRTEQGDSAMYLCASSSQGARYEQYFGPGTRLTVT.

This clonotype occurred many times. The gene calls are TRBV5-6 and TRBJ2-1; 8 bases align to TRBD2. J was trimmed by 8 bases and V by 4 bases; bases with no gene match: 14. The CDR3 has 16 amino acids. Germline CDR1 reads SGHDT; CDR2 reads YYEEEE. The CDR3, as DNA: TGTGCCAGCAGCCCCCTCCTTGCGGGGGGCCTCGATGAGCAGTTCTTC. Translation: CASSPLLAGGLDEQFF.

This clonotype was seen many times. The rearrangement links TRBV6-1 to TRBJ2-2; D not certain. Deletions cut 6 bases from V and 7 bases from J, with 6 bases between. The CDR3 loop spans 11 amino acids. Germline V gene data show CDR1 as MNHNS and CDR2 as SASEGT. As DNA, the CDR3 is TGTGCCAGCAGGGGGATCGGGGAGCTGTTTTTT. This encodes CASRGIGELFF.

There are many counts of this clonotype. The rearrangement links TRBV7-2 to TRBJ1-3; D possibly corresponds to TRBD1 (5 bases). This CDR3 has 17 residues. From germline, CDR1 is SGHTA and CDR2 FQGNSA. With 1 base removed from V and 2 bases from J, the gap between germline ends came to 15 bases. CDR3 region: CASSLVAGSPTGNTIYF. Here the CDR3 DNA reads TGTGCCAGCAGCTTAGTGGCAGGGAGCCCTACTGGAAACACCATATATTTT.

In its sample, this clonotype was seen many times. CDR3 sequence: CASSQGDPPQHF. The CDR3 DNA sequence: TGTGCCAGCAGCCAAGGCGACCCGCCCCAGCATTTT. The rearrangement joins TRBV3-1 to TRBJ1-5, with D unresolved. The V gene's germline CDR1 is LGHDT and CDR2 YNNKEL (reference sequence). The CDR3 is 12 residues long. V was cut by 1 base and J by 9 bases, with 7 bases left in between.

This clonotype was detected ten times or more. The rearrangement links TRBV6-5 to TRBJ2-1; 12 bases match TRBD2. V lost 5 bases and J lost 6; bases outside the gene matches: 2. The CDR3 length is 14 residues. Germline CDR1 MNHEY, CDR2 SVGAGI. The CDR3 loop is CASSGLAGTNEQFF. The CDR3 nucleotides are TGTGCCAGCAGTGGACTAGCGGGGACCAATGAGCAGTTCTTC.

This clonotype is medium-sized. J is TRBJ1-2 and V is TRBV3-1, with a weak D call TRBD1 (6 bases). Germline V gene lookup returns CDR1 LGHDT and CDR2 YNNKEL (reference sequence). This CDR3 spans 14 amino acids. V lost 6 bases, J lost 0 bases, and 11 bases lay in between. In DNA form, the CDR3 reads TGTGCCAGCAGTCCCCCAGGGGCTAACTATGGCTACACCTTC. This codes for CASSPPGANYGYTF.

This clonotype showed up many times. V gene TRBV30 combines with J gene TRBJ1-5, with TRBD1 identical over 8 bases. CDR3 length: 15 amino acids. Germline assignment: CDR1 GTSNPN and CDR2 SVGIG (reference sequence). The ends lost 0 bases at V and 10 bases at J; junction bases unmatched: 11. CDR3 coding DNA: TGTGCCTGGAGTGTATCCGGACAGGGTGGGATCCCCCAGCATTTT. Encoded protein: CAWSVSGQGGIPQHF.

This clonotype occurred many times. This chain joins TRBV2 and TRBJ1-5; the D gene is possibly TRBD1 (5 bases). Looked up from germline, CDR1 is SNHLY and CDR2 is FYNNEI. V lost 6 bases, J lost 6 bases, and 21 bases lay in between. This CDR3 has 16 amino acids. Here the CDR3 reads CASSVIPGTGAQPQHF. Written as DNA, the CDR3 is TGTGCCAGCAGCGTAATACCCGGGACCGGGGCTCAGCCCCAGCATTTT.

This clonotype was seen ten or more times. This sequence joins TRBV7-2 and TRBJ2-1; 10 bases are shared with TRBD1. V dropped 5 bases and J dropped 1; count of bases not matched to a gene: 5. This CDR3 comprises 16 residues. Germline assignment: CDR1 SGHTA and CDR2 FQGNSA. The DNA for the CDR3 is TGTGCCAGCAGCCTCCGGGACAGGGGATCCTACAATGAGCAGTTCTTC. This gives the protein CASSLRDRGSYNEQFF.

The sample holds many counts of this clonotype. The chain couples TRBV12-3 or TRBV12-4 to TRBJ2-2, with D hard to call. Trimming took 8 bases from V and 3 from J, leaving 10 bases between them. The CDR3 runs to 13 residues. CDR3 amino acids: CASSRSHTGELFF. CDR3 sequence (DNA): TGTGCCAGCTCCCGAAGTCACACCGGGGAGCTGTTTTTT.

This clonotype is medium-sized within its sample. V usage is TRBV5-1 and J usage is TRBJ2-2; 11 nucleotides agree with TRBD2. With V trimmed by 4 bases and J by 0 bases, 8 bases remained unmatched. This CDR3 region has 18 residues. Germline CDR1 and CDR2: SGHRS and YFSETQ. The CDR3 coding sequence is TGCGCCAGCAGCCAACCCTTTAGCGGGGGGGCGAACACCGGGGAGCTGTTTTTT. Its translation: CASSQPFSGGANTGELFF.

This clonotype was counted ten times or more. This chain uses TRBV20-1 with TRBJ2-1, with no clear D. V was pared by 3 bases and J by 4 bases, with 4 bases between. The V gene's germline CDR1 is DFQATT and CDR2 SNEGSKA (reference sequence). The CDR3 covers 11 residues. The DNA of the CDR3 is TGCAGTGCTAGTTATTACAATGAGCAGTTCTTC. Translated: CSASYYNEQFF.

The sample holds many counts of this clonotype. The V and J genes are TRBV12-3 or TRBV12-4 and TRBJ2-2; D remains unclear. With 2 bases removed from V and 3 bases from J, the gap between germline ends came to 4 bases. The CDR3 is 13 residues long. The chain's CDR3 is CASSLLDTGELFF. CDR3 DNA sequence: TGTGCCAGCAGTTTACTCGACACCGGGGAGCTGTTTTTT.

This clonotype was picked up many times. V and J are TRBV2 and TRBJ1-2; D not resolved. The V end lost 5 bases, the J end lost 5 bases, and 15 bases lay between the germline ends. The CDR3 spans 14 residues. From germline, CDR1 is SNHLY and CDR2 FYNNEI. The chain's CDR3 is CASSSRWTLYGYTF. The CDR3 DNA sequence: TGTGCCAGCAGTTCCCGGTGGACCCTTTATGGCTACACCTTC.